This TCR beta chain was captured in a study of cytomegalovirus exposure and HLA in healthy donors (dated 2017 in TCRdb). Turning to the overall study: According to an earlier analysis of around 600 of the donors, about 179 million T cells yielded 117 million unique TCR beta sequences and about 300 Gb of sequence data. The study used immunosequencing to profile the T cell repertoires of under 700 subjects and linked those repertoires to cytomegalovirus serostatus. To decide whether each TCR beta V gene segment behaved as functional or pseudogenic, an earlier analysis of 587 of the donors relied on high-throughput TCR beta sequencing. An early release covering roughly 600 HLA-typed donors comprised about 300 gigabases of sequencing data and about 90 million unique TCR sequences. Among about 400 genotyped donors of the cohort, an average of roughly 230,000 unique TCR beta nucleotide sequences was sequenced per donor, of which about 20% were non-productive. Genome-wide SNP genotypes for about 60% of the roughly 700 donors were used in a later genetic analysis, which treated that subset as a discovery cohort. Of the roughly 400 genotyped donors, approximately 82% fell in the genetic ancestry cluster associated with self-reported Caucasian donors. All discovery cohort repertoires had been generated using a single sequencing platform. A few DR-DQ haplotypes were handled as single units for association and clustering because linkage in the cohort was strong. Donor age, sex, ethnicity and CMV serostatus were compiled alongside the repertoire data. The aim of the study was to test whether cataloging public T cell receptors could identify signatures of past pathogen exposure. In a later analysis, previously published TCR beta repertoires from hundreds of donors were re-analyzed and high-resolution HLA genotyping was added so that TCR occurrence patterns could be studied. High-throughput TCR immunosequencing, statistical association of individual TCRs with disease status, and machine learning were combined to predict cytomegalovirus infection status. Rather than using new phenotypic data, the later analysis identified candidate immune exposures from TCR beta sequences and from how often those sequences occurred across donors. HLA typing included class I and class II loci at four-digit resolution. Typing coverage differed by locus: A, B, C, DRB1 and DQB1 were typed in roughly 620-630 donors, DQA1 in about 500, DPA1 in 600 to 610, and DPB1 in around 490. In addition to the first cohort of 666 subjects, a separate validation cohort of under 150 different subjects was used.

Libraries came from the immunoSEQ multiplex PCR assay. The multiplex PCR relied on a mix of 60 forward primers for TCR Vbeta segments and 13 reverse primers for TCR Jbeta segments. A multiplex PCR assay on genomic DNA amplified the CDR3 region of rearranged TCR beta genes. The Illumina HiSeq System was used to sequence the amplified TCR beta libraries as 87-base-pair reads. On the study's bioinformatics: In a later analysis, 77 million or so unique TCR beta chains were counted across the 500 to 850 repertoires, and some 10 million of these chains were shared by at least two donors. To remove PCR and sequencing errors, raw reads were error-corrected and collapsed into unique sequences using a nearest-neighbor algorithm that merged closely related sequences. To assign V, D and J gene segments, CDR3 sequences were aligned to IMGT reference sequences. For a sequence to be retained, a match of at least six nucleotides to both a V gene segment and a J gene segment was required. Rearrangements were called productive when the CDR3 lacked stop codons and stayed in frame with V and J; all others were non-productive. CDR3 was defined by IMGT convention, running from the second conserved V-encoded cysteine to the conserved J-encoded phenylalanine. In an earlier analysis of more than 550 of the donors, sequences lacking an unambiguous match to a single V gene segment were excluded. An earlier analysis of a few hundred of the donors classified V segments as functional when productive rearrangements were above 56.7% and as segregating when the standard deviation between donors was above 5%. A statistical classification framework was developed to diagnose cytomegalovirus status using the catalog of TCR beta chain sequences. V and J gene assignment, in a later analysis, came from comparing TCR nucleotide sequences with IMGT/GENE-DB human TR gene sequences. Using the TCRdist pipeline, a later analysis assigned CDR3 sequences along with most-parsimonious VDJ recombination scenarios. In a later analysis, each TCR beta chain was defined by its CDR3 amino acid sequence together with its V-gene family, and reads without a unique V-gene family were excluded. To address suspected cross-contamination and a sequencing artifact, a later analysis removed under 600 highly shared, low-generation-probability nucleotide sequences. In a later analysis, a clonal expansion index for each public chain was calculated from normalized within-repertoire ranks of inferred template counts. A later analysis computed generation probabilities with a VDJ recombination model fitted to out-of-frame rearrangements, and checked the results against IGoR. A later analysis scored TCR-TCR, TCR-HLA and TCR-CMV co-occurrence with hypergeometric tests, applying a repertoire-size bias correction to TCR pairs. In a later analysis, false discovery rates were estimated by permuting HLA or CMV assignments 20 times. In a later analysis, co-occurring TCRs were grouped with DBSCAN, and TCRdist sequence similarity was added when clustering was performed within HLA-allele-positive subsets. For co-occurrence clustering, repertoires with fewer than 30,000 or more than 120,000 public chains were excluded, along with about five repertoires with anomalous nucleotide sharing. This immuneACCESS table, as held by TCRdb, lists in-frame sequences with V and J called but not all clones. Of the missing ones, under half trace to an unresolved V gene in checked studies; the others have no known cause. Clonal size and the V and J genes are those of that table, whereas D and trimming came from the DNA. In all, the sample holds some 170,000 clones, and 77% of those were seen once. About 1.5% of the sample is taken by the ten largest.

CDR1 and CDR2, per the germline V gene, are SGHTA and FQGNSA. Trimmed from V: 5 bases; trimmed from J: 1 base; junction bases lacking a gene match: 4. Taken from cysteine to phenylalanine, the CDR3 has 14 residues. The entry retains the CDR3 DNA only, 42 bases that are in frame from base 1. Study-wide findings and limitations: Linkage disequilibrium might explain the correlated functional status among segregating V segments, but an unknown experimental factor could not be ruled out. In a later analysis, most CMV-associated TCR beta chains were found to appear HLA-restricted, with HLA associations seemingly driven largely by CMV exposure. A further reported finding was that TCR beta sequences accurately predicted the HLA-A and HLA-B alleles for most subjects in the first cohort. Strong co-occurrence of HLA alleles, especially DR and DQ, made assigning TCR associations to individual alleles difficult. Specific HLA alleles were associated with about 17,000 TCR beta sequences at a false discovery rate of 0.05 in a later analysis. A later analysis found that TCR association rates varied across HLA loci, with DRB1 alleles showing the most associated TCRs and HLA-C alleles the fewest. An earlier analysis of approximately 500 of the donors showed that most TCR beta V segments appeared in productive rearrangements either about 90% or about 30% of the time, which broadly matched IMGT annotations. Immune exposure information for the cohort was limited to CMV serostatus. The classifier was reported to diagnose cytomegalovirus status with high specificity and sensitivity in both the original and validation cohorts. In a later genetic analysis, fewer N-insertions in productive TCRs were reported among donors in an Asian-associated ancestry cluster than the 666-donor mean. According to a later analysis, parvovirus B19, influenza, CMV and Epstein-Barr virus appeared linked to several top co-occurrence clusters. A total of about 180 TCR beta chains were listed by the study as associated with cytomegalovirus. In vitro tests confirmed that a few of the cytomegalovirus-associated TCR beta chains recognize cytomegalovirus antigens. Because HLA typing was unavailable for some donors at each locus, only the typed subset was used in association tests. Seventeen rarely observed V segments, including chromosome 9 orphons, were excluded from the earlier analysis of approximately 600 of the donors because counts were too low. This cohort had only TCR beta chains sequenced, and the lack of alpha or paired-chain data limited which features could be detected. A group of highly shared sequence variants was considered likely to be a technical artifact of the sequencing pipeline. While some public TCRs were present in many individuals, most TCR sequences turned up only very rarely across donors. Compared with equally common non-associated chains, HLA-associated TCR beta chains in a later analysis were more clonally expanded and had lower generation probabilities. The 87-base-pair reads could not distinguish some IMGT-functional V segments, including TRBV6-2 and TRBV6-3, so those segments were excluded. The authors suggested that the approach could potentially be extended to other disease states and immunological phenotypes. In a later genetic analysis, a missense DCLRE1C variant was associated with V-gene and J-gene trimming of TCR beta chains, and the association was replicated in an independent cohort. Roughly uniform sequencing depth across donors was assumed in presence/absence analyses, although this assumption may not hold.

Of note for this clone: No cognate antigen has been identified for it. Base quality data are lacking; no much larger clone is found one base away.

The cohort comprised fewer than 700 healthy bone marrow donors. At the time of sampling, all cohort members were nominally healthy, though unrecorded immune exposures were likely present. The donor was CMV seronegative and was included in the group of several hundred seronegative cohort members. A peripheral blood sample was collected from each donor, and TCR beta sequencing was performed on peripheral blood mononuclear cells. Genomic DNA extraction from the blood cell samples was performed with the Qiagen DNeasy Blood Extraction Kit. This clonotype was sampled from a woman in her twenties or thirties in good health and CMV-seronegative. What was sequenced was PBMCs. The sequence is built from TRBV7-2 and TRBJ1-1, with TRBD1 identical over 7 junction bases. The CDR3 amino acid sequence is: CASSPRQGNTEAFF. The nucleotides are TGTGCCAGCAGCCCTAGACAGGGGAACACTGAAGCTTTCTTT.